These 8 T cell receptor beta chains came from one sample sequenced in a study of blood T cell repertoires in COVID-19. TCRdb's copy holds only in-frame clones and misses some; the assay was immunoSEQ multiplex PCR. The table lists over 200,000 clones, 88% of them singletons, with 2.7% in the top ten. The sequenced sample was peripheral blood. All receptors derive from a woman aged 60-75 years with acute or convalescent COVID-19.

V is TRBV20-1 and J is TRBJ1-4; D uncertain. From germline, CDR1 is DFQATT and CDR2 SNEGSKA (reference sequence). The CDR3 consists of 12 residues. Trimming took off 3 bases at V and 5 bases at J, with 7 bases between the two ends. The CDR3 DNA reads TGCAGTGCTAGTAAACAGAATGAAAAACTGTTTTTT. Translation: CSASKQNEKLFF.

This chain uses TRBV5-4 with TRBJ2-5, with 14 bases aligning to TRBD2. Germline V CDR1 and CDR2: SGHNT, YYREEE (reference sequence). The CDR3 extends over 15 amino acids. V shed 4 bases and J 5 bases; nucleotides not matched to a gene: 4. The CDR3 spells CASSMGLAGVETQYF. The DNA of the CDR3 is TGTGCCAGCAGCATGGGACTAGCGGGAGTGGAGACCCAGTACTTC.

The gene calls are TRBV9 and TRBJ1-1; 7 bases line up with TRBD1. The junction had 6 bases not matched to a gene; V was cut back by 5 bases and J by 2 bases. CDR1 and CDR2 (germline): SGDLS, YYNGEE. This CDR3 comprises 14 residues. CDR3 coding DNA: TGTGCCAGCAGTCGGGACAGCGCCAACACTGAAGCTTTCTTT. Amino acids: CASSRDSANTEAFF.

A note on this clone: Within the sample, other DNA sequences also encode this same CDR3. V gene TRBV29-1 combines with J gene TRBJ1-1; the D gene is possibly TRBD1 (5 bases). The CDR3 is 13 amino acids. Germline CDR1 SQVTM, CDR2 ANQGSEA. V lost 7 bases to trimming and J lost 1 base, with 13 bases between them. The CDR3 DNA reads TGCAGCGCTGGCACCGGGGGGAACACTGAAGCTTTCTTT. Protein sequence: CSAGTGGNTEAFF.

The chain recombines TRBV14 with TRBJ1-2; the match to TRBD1 covers 11 bases. This CDR3 is 15 amino acids long. Germline V gives CDR1 SGHDN, CDR2 FVKESK. With V trimmed by 3 bases and J by 4 bases, 4 bases remained unmatched. The CDR3 protein is CASSHGTGGAYGYTF. Here the CDR3 DNA reads TGTGCCAGCAGCCACGGGACAGGGGGAGCCTATGGCTACACCTTC.

This chain connects TRBV9 to TRBJ1-2; TRBD1 matches 7 bases. The CDR3 covers 15 residues. Germline CDR1 reads SGDLS; CDR2 reads YYNGEE. Losses at the gene ends were 3 bases for V and 5 bases for J; bases not matched to a gene: 10. The CDR3 DNA follows: TGTGCCAGCAGCGCCCGTCAGGGACAGATATATGGCTACACCTTC. It codes for CASSARQGQIYGYTF.

The chain carries TRBV14 and TRBJ1-1, with 9 bases fitting TRBD1. There are 14 residues in the CDR3. Germline V gene data show CDR1 as SGHDN and CDR2 as FVKESK. V was clipped by 4 bases and J by 4 bases; unmatched bases: 4. CDR3 nucleotides: TGTGCCAGCAGCCCTTACAGGGGGCCCACTGAAGCTTTCTTT. Amino acids: CASSPYRGPTEAFF.

J is TRBJ1-1 and V is TRBV28; 7 bases map to TRBD1. The CDR3 is 17 amino acids. The V segment lost 5 bases and the J segment 0 bases; nucleotides outside the gene matches: 12. From germline, CDR1 is MDHEN and CDR2 SYDVKM. DNA of the CDR3: TGTGCCAGCAGTCCTTCCCTGGGACAGCCCATGAACACTGAAGCTTTCTTT. Its protein product is CASSPSLGQPMNTEAFF.